The 28 T cell receptor beta chains presented below share a single source sample, sequenced in a study of molecular identifiers for immune sequencing clone quantification (dated by TCRdb to between 2017 and 2018). Receptor libraries were prepared by PCR. The sequencer listed for this sample is NextSeq 500. The public reads were run again by TCRdb, first through fastp at Q25 and then through MiXCR, and only productive beta chains were kept. A single entry per CDR3 protein holds the most common genes and DNA from its merged rows. This sample comprises hundreds of thousands of distinct CDR3 sequences, around 25% of them detected only once. The ten largest clonotypes hold 0.6% to 0.9% of the sample. The specimen was naive CD8+ T cells from blood, with Jurkat cell RNA spiked in. This sample's cell subset or site label indicates: FACS-sorted CD8+CD4-CCR7+CD45RA+ naive T cells. Every receptor here comes from a human donor in good health. Some libraries in this study had Jurkat cell RNA spiked in.

This clonotype was seen many times. The chain uses TRBV7-2 and TRBJ2-3, with TRBD2 matching over 13 bases. V lost 5 bases and J lost 4; bases outside the gene matches: 6. The V gene's germline CDR1 is SGHTA and CDR2 FQGNSA. The CDR3 is made up of 16 amino acids. The CDR3 region is CASSPRGLAGPDTQYF. The CDR3 bases are TGTGCCAGCAGCCCCCGGGGACTAGCGGGGCCAGATACGCAGTATTTT.

This chain joins TRBV6-2 or TRBV6-3 and TRBJ2-1; D might be TRBD2 (5 bases). Trimming took 4 bases from V and 1 from J, leaving 8 bases between them. The CDR3 length is 14 residues. Germline V gene data show CDR1 as MNHEY and CDR2 as SVGEGT. The CDR3 is CASSSRVSYNEQFF. The CDR3 DNA follows: TGTGCCAGCAGTTCGCGGGTTTCCTACAATGAGCAGTTCTTC.

This clonotype was counted only a few times. This chain connects TRBV20-1 to TRBJ2-3, with D tentatively TRBD1 (6 bases). Per germline, CDR1 DFQATT and CDR2 SNEGSKA (reference sequence). This CDR3 has 16 amino acids. Trimming stripped 0 bases from V and 6 bases from J, with 19 bases between. The CDR3 DNA reads as TGCAGTGCTAGAGACCGGGACACCACCCTCCGGGATACGCAGTATTTT. Translation: CSARDRDTTLRDTQYF.

This clonotype has more than one count but fewer than ten. The gene calls are TRBV7-9 and TRBJ2-7; tentatively, D is TRBD1 (5 bases). Per the germline V gene, CDR1 is SEHNR and CDR2 is FQNEAQ (reference sequence). Deletions cut 5 bases from V and 2 bases from J, with 13 bases between. The CDR3 runs to 14 residues. This chain's CDR3 is CASSADSSPYEQYF. CDR3 nucleotides: TGTGCCAGCAGCGCTGACAGTTCCCCCTACGAGCAGTACTTC.

This clonotype was seen repeatedly, ten times or more. V and J are TRBV14 and TRBJ2-5; D is ambiguous. This CDR3 region has 15 residues. The germline V and J ends were trimmed by 3 bases and 1 base, with 12 bases remaining between them. Per germline, CDR1 SGHDN and CDR2 FVKESK. The CDR3 sequence is CASSHAQEPQETQYF. DNA of the CDR3: TGTGCCAGCAGCCATGCGCAGGAGCCCCAAGAGACCCAGTACTTC.

There are many counts of this clonotype. The genes are TRBV24-1 and TRBJ2-3, with 8 bases identical to TRBD2. The CDR3 length is 19 residues. The germline V gene encodes CDR1 KGHDR and CDR2 SFDVKD. Trimming at V came to 4 bases and at J to 4 bases, leaving 18 bases not matched to a gene. The CDR3 DNA follows: TGTGCCACCAGTGAGACCAGGACTAGCTTCACAGGCGGGCCAGATACGCAGTATTTT. This encodes CATSETRTSFTGGPDTQYF.

V is TRBV12-3 or TRBV12-4 and J is TRBJ2-5; D gene ambiguous. This CDR3 contains 13 residues. Trimming pared 0 bases from V and 5 bases from J, leaving 7 bases between. The CDR3: CASSLASWETQYF. As DNA, the CDR3 is TGTGCCAGCAGTTTAGCGTCGTGGGAGACCCAGTACTTC.

The chain carries TRBV5-6 and TRBJ1-1; D unresolved. The CDR3 extends over 16 amino acids. Trimming removed 1 base from V and 1 base from J, with 14 bases in between. Germline CDR1 reads SGHDT; CDR2 reads YYEEEE. CDR3: CASSLRADRSNTEAFF. The CDR3 nucleotides are TGTGCCAGCAGCTTGAGAGCAGATAGATCGAACACTGAAGCTTTCTTT.

The J gene is TRBJ2-3, the V gene TRBV20-1; D is perhaps TRBD2 (6 bases). Trimming shortened V by 6 bases and J by 4 bases, and 20 bases separated the two germline ends. The CDR3 contains 15 residues. The V gene's germline CDR1 is DFQATT and CDR2 SNEGSKA (reference sequence). The CDR3 coding sequence is TGCAGTGCGATAGGGACTCCCGATCGCGCAGATACGCAGTATTTT. Protein sequence: CSAIGTPDRADTQYF.

J is TRBJ2-1 and V is TRBV7-9; either TRBD1 or TRBD2 may fit D (5 bases each). Germline V gives CDR1 SEHNR, CDR2 FQNEAQ (reference sequence). V was clipped by 7 bases and J by 2 bases, with 21 bases between them. This CDR3 comprises 17 residues. The CDR3: CASTQWGSSEPYNEQFF. The DNA of the CDR3 is TGTGCCAGCACCCAGTGGGGGAGTAGCGAACCCTACAATGAGCAGTTCTTC.

In its sample, this clonotype was seen a few times. The chain couples TRBV6-5 to TRBJ2-7, with 14 positions matching TRBD2. Germline V gives CDR1 MNHEY, CDR2 SVGAGI. With 0 bases clipped from V and 3 bases from J, the junction kept 4 bases outside the gene matches. CDR3 length equals 17 residues. The CDR3 coding sequence is TGTGCCAGCAGTTACTCGGGACTAGCGGGGGCCTACTACGAGCAGTACTTC. Translated, it gives CASSYSGLAGAYYEQYF.

In its sample, this clonotype was seen many times. This rearrangement joins TRBV12-3 or TRBV12-4 to TRBJ2-3; no firm D call. V lost 4 bases, J lost 2 bases, and 4 bases lay in between. This CDR3 comprises 12 residues. CDR3 sequence reads: CASSSFTDTQYF. CDR3 coding DNA: TGTGCCAGCAGTTCGTTCACAGATACGCAGTATTTT.

V gene TRBV2 combines with J gene TRBJ2-7, with 7 bases matching TRBD1. Germline loops: CDR1 SNHLY, CDR2 FYNNEI. The length of the CDR3 is 15 residues. The junction had 4 bases not matched to a gene; V was cut back by 1 base and J by 1 base. The CDR3 sequence is CASSEGDSLSYEQYF. The DNA for the CDR3 is TGTGCCAGCAGTGAAGGGGACAGTCTATCCTACGAGCAGTACTTC.

This clonotype was counted only a few times. V is TRBV18 and J is TRBJ2-7; 9 bases line up with TRBD1. Unmatched junction bases numbered 5, after V lost 5 bases and J lost 3 bases. The CDR3 has 14 residues. Germline V gene lookup returns CDR1 KGHSH and CDR2 LQKENI. The CDR3 DNA reads TGTGCCAGCTCAACAGGGGGCAGTATCTACGAGCAGTACTTC. Its translation is CASSTGGSIYEQYF.

For this clonotype: A clone one base away is much larger, so this may be a read error. This chain links TRBV19 with TRBJ2-3; D remains unclear. The CDR3 sequence is 13 residues long. The germline V gene has CDR1 LNHDA and CDR2 SQIVND (reference sequence). The CDR3 here is CASSISSADMQYF. The DNA of the CDR3 is TGTGCCAGTAGTATTTCCTCGGCAGATATGCAGTATTTT.

This clonotype was seen once. The chain joins TRBV12-3 or TRBV12-4 to TRBJ1-5; no definite D call. Trimming left V 2 bases short and J 7 bases short, with 9 bases between. The CDR3 runs 13 residues. The CDR3 DNA reads as TGTGCCAGCAGTTTACCAGTTGAACAGCCCCAGCATTTT. This sequence encodes CASSLPVEQPQHF.

The V gene is TRBV7-6, the J gene TRBJ2-7; no clear D. V dropped 5 bases and J dropped 6 bases, with 14 bases sitting between them. In germline, CDR1 is SGHVS, CDR2 FNYEAQ. CDR3 length: 13 residues. The CDR3 loop reads CASSALTTGEQYF. The CDR3 DNA is TGTGCCAGCAGCGCCCTTACAACTGGCGAGCAGTACTTC.

The sample holds many counts of this clonotype. This chain joins TRBV5-6 and TRBJ2-7; D is unclear. This CDR3 has 14 amino acids. The germline V gene has CDR1 SGHDT and CDR2 YYEEEE. Trimming shortened V by 4 bases and J by 2 bases, and 13 bases separated the two germline ends. The CDR3 bases are TGTGCCAGCAGCCCAGGTGGGCAGACCTACGAGCAGTACTTC. It yields the protein CASSPGGQTYEQYF.

J is TRBJ2-5 and V is TRBV20-1, with D perhaps matching TRBD1 or TRBD2 (5 bases each). Trimming cost V 6 bases and J 4 bases, with 21 bases left between them. In germline, CDR1 is DFQATT, CDR2 SNEGSKA (reference sequence). The CDR3 spans 15 residues. The CDR3 loop reads CSAEIPGPRGETQYF. CDR3 DNA sequence: TGCAGTGCGGAAATTCCGGGACCGCGAGGAGAGACCCAGTACTTC.

This clonotype was picked up a small number of times. The rearrangement links TRBV5-6 to TRBJ1-4; unclear D gene. Looked up from germline, CDR1 is SGHDT and CDR2 is YYEEEE. The CDR3 spans 17 residues. V lost 1 base, J lost 5 bases, and 18 bases lay in between. CDR3 sequence reads: CASSLSSENLRNEKLFF. The DNA for the CDR3 is TGTGCCAGCAGCTTGTCGTCTGAAAATCTAAGGAATGAAAAACTGTTTTTT.

Details on this clonotype: A single base separates this from a much larger clone, so it may be a read error. The CDR3 sequence: CASSYMVRGEQFF. CDR3 DNA: TGTGCCAGCAGTTACATGGTGAGGGGTGAGCAGTTCTTC. The J gene is TRBJ2-1, the V gene TRBV6-5, with D possibly being TRBD1 or TRBD2 (5 bases each). Germline V CDR1 and CDR2: MNHEY, SVGAGI. V was clipped by 2 bases and J by 9 bases, with 11 bases between them. The CDR3 has 13 amino acids.

A note on this clonotype: Possible read error: a much larger clone is one base away. The chain links TRBV23-1 to TRBJ1-4; D remains ambiguous. TRBV23-1 falls under the ORF class, with uncertain function. V was clipped by 4 bases and J by 1 base, with 19 bases between them. The CDR3 has 18 amino acids. This chain's CDR3 is CASSLGRIAWQTNEKLFF. Written as DNA, the CDR3 is TGCGCCAGCAGTCTAGGTCGGATTGCATGGCAAACTAATGAAAAACTGTTTTTT.

Ten or more counts support this clonotype. The chain recombines TRBV4-1 with TRBJ1-3; unclear D gene. The CDR3 runs 16 residues. CDR1 is MGHRA and CDR2 is YSYEKL in the germline V gene. Trimming took 0 bases from V and 0 from J, leaving 9 bases between them. The CDR3 protein is CASSQDGGYSGNTIYF. In DNA, the CDR3 is TGCGCCAGCAGCCAAGATGGCGGATACTCTGGAAACACCATATATTTT.

On this clonotype: A read error is possible here, since a much larger clone lies one base away. Since the CDR3 does not end with the conserved phenylalanine or tryptophan, this likely comes from a read error. Here the CDR3 DNA reads TGTGCCAGTTCAGGACGGATCTCTGGAAACACCATATATTAT. It translates to CASSGRISGNTIYY. The chain links TRBV6-7 to TRBJ1-3; unclear D gene. Being an ORF, TRBV6-7 has a function that is uncertain. V was cut by 9 bases and J by 0 bases, with 12 bases left in between. The CDR3 totals 14 residues.

This clonotype was seen a few times. This chain joins TRBV6-2 or TRBV6-3 and TRBJ2-7; perhaps TRBD1 as D (6 bases). V shed 5 bases and J shed 3 bases, with 14 bases lying between them. This CDR3 has 14 residues. Germline V gene lookup returns CDR1 MNHEY and CDR2 SVGEGT. The CDR3 loop is CASSVGTLIYEQYF. CDR3 nucleotide sequence: TGTGCCAGCAGTGTCGGGACACTTATCTACGAGCAGTACTTC.

The sample holds a few counts of this clonotype. The chain employs TRBV5-1 and TRBJ2-7; TRBD1 might be the D (6 bases). This CDR3 has 13 amino acids. V lost 5 bases and J lost 6, with 15 bases in between. Germline loops: CDR1 SGHRS, CDR2 YFSETQ. This CDR3 reads CASRQQGTIEQYF. The CDR3 nucleotides are TGCGCCAGCAGACAACAGGGAACTATCGAGCAGTACTTC.

Details on this clonotype: A single base separates this from a much larger clone, so it may be a read error. This chain joins TRBV5-1 and TRBJ2-5; no clear D gene. Trimming shortened V by 4 bases and J by 5 bases, and 18 bases separated the two germline ends. Per the germline V gene, CDR1 is SGHRS and CDR2 is YFSETQ. The CDR3 consists of 15 residues. CDR3 DNA sequence: TGCGCCAGCAGCATAAGGGCTAACCGTGTTGAGACCCAGTACTTC. The encoded protein is CASSIRANRVETQYF.

This rearrangement joins TRBV27 to TRBJ2-7; the D gene is possibly TRBD1 (5 bases). Trimming took 2 bases from V and 3 from J, leaving 11 bases between them. This CDR3 has 14 amino acids. CDR1 is MNHEY and CDR2 is SMNVEV in the germline V gene (reference sequence). The CDR3 reads CASSLKAGNYEQYF. CDR3 in DNA: TGTGCCAGCAGTTTAAAAGCAGGGAACTACGAGCAGTACTTC.